This entry lists 31 T cell receptor beta chains sequenced from one sample in a study of a mutant IDH1 vaccine in newly diagnosed glioma. Assay used: immunoSEQ multiplex PCR; TCRdb lists only in-frame clones, some missing. This table has about 38,000 clones, 78% appearing once. No antigens are known for them. Described time point: week 5, during vaccination. Vaccination used 300 ug of mutant IDH1 20-mer peptide per dose, with topical imiquimod. The sample was PBMCs, taken from a glioma patient whose treatment included an IDH1 peptide vaccine. Source of these receptors: a man aged 35-49 years with glioma.

The chain combines TRBV5-1 with TRBJ2-5; 10 nucleotides agree with TRBD2. V was pared by 4 bases and J by 3 bases, with 3 bases of the junction left unmatched. This CDR3 contains 14 residues. CDR1 SGHRS and CDR2 YFSETQ come from the germline V gene. CDR3 in DNA: TGCGCCAGCAGCCAGGGACTAGCGAAAGAGACCCAGTACTTC. Residues: CASSQGLAKETQYF.

This chain connects TRBV12-5 to TRBJ1-5; 7 bases fit TRBD1. Germline V CDR1 and CDR2: LGHNT, FRNRAP. The length of the CDR3 is 15 residues. The V segment lost 6 bases and the J segment 3 bases; nucleotides outside the gene matches: 8. The CDR3 nucleotides read TGTGCTAGTGGCACCGGGACAGTAAACAATCAGCCCCAGCATTTT. It encodes CASGTGTVNNQPQHF. Filled out from reference TRBV12-5 and TRBJ1-5, the complete variable domain reads DARVTQTPRHKVTEMGQEVTMRCQPILGHNTVFWYRQTMMQGLELLAYFRNRAPLDDSGMPKDRFSAEMPDATLATLKIQPSEPRDSAVYFCASGTGTVNNQPQHFGDGTRLSIL.

J is TRBJ2-5 and V is TRBV11-2; 8 nucleotides align to TRBD1. The V segment lost 6 bases and the J segment 5 bases; nucleotides outside the gene matches: 11. The CDR3 contains 15 residues. The V gene's germline CDR1 is SGHAT and CDR2 FQNNGV. The CDR3 loop reads CASRQATGAWETQYF. The CDR3, as DNA: TGTGCCAGCAGGCAGGCGACAGGGGCATGGGAGACCCAGTACTTC.

V and J are TRBV28 and TRBJ1-1; D gene uncertain. Trimming removed 7 bases at V and 6 bases at J, with 15 bases between. Germline CDR1 and CDR2: MDHEN and SYDVKM. The CDR3 is made up of 13 amino acids. The CDR3 is CASMPRYRAEAFF. In nucleotides, the CDR3 is TGTGCCAGCATGCCGAGATACCGGGCTGAAGCTTTCTTT.

The chain employs TRBV2 and TRBJ1-5, with D possibly matching TRBD1 (6 bases). Trimming stripped 7 bases from V and 5 bases from J, with 9 bases between. CDR3 length equals 12 residues. Germline V gives CDR1 SNHLY, CDR2 FYNNEI. In DNA form, the CDR3 reads TGTGCCAGCACCAACAGGGATCAGCCCCAGCATTTT. Its protein is CASTNRDQPQHF. Filled out from reference TRBV2 and TRBJ1-5, the complete variable domain reads EPEVTQTPSHQVTQMGQEVILRCVPISNHLYFYWYRQILGQKVEFLVSFYNNEISEKSEIFDDQFSVERPDGSNFTLKIRSTKLEDSAMYFCASTNRDQPQHFGDGTRLSIL.

In this sample, this clone turned up once. This chain links TRBV6-1 with TRBJ1-6, with TRBD1 as a possible D gene (5 bases). Trimming removed 6 bases from V and 5 bases from J, with 8 bases in between. CDR1 and CDR2 from the germline V gene are MNHNS and SASEGT. The CDR3 runs to 13 residues. As DNA, the CDR3 is TGTGCCAGCAGGGGGCAGAATAATTCACCCCTCCACTTT. This codes for CASRGQNNSPLHF.

This chain connects TRBV5-1 to TRBJ2-7; a possible D gene is TRBD2 (7 bases). V was trimmed by 0 bases and J by 3 bases, leaving 10 bases between them. From germline, CDR1 is SGHRS and CDR2 YFSETQ. This CDR3 is 14 amino acids long. CDR3 loop: CASSLEGGLYEQYF. CDR3 in DNA: TGCGCCAGCAGCTTGGAGGGGGGGCTCTACGAGCAGTACTTC. The whole variable domain, filled in from reference TRBV5-1 and TRBJ2-7, reads KAGVTQTPRYLIKTRGQQVTLSCSPISGHRSVSWYQQTPGQGLQFLFEYFSETQRNKGNFPGRFSGRQFSNSRSEMNVSTLELGDSALYLCASSLEGGLYEQYFGPGTRLTVT.

In its sample, this clone was seen a few times. This chain uses TRBV2 with TRBJ2-3, with a tentative D call TRBD1 (6 bases). The germline CDR1 and CDR2 sequences are SNHLY and FYNNEI. The ends were cut back, 11 bases at V and 4 bases at J, with 10 bases in the middle. The CDR3 sequence is 11 residues long. The DNA for the CDR3 is TGTGCCGGAGGACAGTCAGATACGCAGTATTTT. Its protein product is CAGGQSDTQYF.

The chain links TRBV5-1 to TRBJ1-2; TRBD1 is a possible D gene (6 bases). This CDR3 is 11 amino acids long. Looked up from germline, CDR1 is SGHRS and CDR2 is YFSETQ. V lost 5 bases to trimming and J lost 8 bases, with 10 bases between them. The CDR3 DNA is TGCGCCAGCAGGAACAGGGCCGGCTACACCTTC. The encoded protein is CASRNRAGYTF.

This sequence joins TRBV9 and TRBJ2-3; 7 positions agree with TRBD1. The CDR3 loop spans 16 amino acids. Germline trimming cut 0 bases from V and 2 bases from J; bases unmatched to any gene: 6. CDR1 is SGDLS and CDR2 is YYNGEE in the germline V gene. CDR3 protein: CASSVGAGGVTDTQYF. In DNA, the CDR3 is TGTGCCAGCAGCGTAGGGGCAGGGGGAGTCACAGATACGCAGTATTTT.

CDR3 in DNA: TGTGCCAGCACGGTATCAGCTACCAATGAAAAACTGTTTTTT. Encoded protein: CASTVSATNEKLFF. V gene TRBV27 combines with J gene TRBJ1-4; D remains ambiguous. The CDR3 has 14 residues. CDR1 and CDR2 from the germline V gene are MNHEY and SMNVEV (reference sequence). Trimming removed 7 bases from V and 5 bases from J, with 14 bases in between.

This chain uses TRBV29-1 with TRBJ1-1; D not resolved. The germline V gene encodes CDR1 SQVTM and CDR2 ANQGSEA. V lost 1 base and J lost 6, with 12 bases in between. This CDR3 is built from 13 residues. The CDR3 loop is CSVEGPSMAEAFF. The CDR3 DNA follows: TGCAGCGTTGAAGGGCCCTCTATGGCTGAAGCTTTCTTT.

The chain joins TRBV10-3 to TRBJ1-1; D not resolved. This CDR3 has 13 amino acids. V lost 4 bases to trimming and J lost 1 base, with 7 bases between them. Germline values: CDR1 ENHRY, CDR2 SYGVKD. CDR3 nucleotide sequence: TGTGCCATCAGTGCCAGTTCGAACACTGAAGCTTTCTTT. It encodes CAISASSNTEAFF.

V and J are TRBV6-1 and TRBJ1-6; D remains ambiguous. Germline V CDR1 and CDR2: MNHNS, SASEGT. V was shortened by 2 bases and J by 7 bases, with 12 bases between the two germline ends. The CDR3 sequence is 15 residues long. The CDR3 region is CASSELRQSNSPLHF. CDR3 in DNA: TGTGCCAGCAGTGAACTCAGGCAGAGCAATTCACCCCTCCACTTT.

V usage is TRBV5-8 and J usage is TRBJ1-3; D is unresolved. CDR1 SGHTS and CDR2 YDEGEE come from the germline V gene. With 4 bases removed from V and 5 bases from J, the gap between germline ends came to 7 bases. This CDR3 region has 12 residues. The CDR3: CASSRARNTIYF. Written as DNA, the CDR3 is TGTGCCAGCAGCAGGGCCAGAAACACCATATATTTT. Full variable domain (remainder filled in from reference TRBV5-8 and TRBJ1-3): EAGVTQSPTHLIKTRGQQATLRCSPISGHTSVYWYQQALGLGLQFLLWYDEGEERNRGNFPPRFSGRQFPNYSSELNVNALELEDSALYLCASSRARNTIYFGEGSWLTVV.

The chain carries TRBV5-4 and TRBJ2-5; 11 nucleotides line up with TRBD2. The V gene's germline CDR1 is SGHNT and CDR2 YYREEE (reference sequence). The CDR3 has 15 amino acids. V was clipped by 5 bases and J by 1 base; unmatched bases: 4. Here the CDR3 DNA reads TGTGCCAGCAGTGCGGGACTAGCGGTCCAAGAGACCCAGTACTTC. This translates into CASSAGLAVQETQYF.

The genes are TRBV21-1 and TRBJ1-5; the tabulated D call, TRBD1, remains unverified against the DNA. TRBV21-1 is noted as a pseudogene. This CDR3 has 16 residues. The DNA for the CDR3 is TGTGCCAGCAGCGCCCACCGGGGGGACAGGGATCAGCCCCAGCATTTT. Protein product: CASSAHRGDRDQPQHF.

This clone turned up a few times. V gene TRBV27 combines with J gene TRBJ2-2; the D gene is possibly TRBD1 (5 bases). Per germline, CDR1 MNHEY and CDR2 SMNVEV (reference sequence). V lost 2 bases to trimming and J lost 6 bases, with 10 bases between them. The CDR3 consists of 14 residues. The DNA for the CDR3 is TGTGCCAGCAGTTTAAGGGGATCGTCCGGGGAGCTGTTTTTT. Its translation: CASSLRGSSGELFF.

V is TRBV2 and J is TRBJ1-2; a possible D gene is TRBD1 (5 bases). The V end was cut by 8 bases, the J end by 3 bases, with 7 bases between. Germline CDR1 reads SNHLY; CDR2 reads FYNNEI. The CDR3 sequence is 11 residues long. CDR3 coding DNA: TGTGCCAGCGGAGGGGACTATGGCTACACCTTC. Translation gives CASGGDYGYTF.

The genes are TRBV19 and TRBJ1-4; D remains unclear. The CDR3 loop spans 14 amino acids. Deletions cut 10 bases from V and 7 bases from J, with 19 bases between. Germline CDR1 and CDR2: LNHDA and SQIVND (reference sequence). The CDR3 region has the DNA TGTGCCACCCTTTCCCGGGGAGGGAGTGAAAAACTGTTTTTT. This translates into CATLSRGGSEKLFF.

This sequence joins TRBV29-1 and TRBJ2-7; the match to TRBD1 covers 10 bases. Unmatched junction bases numbered 2, after V lost 4 bases and J lost 2 bases. Germline V gene sequence: CDR1 SQVTM, CDR2 ANQGSEA. This CDR3 region has 13 residues. The CDR3 DNA is TGCAGCGTTGTAGGGACAGGGGCCTACGAGCAGTACTTC. Translated: CSVVGTGAYEQYF.

The gene calls are TRBV5-4 and TRBJ2-7; weak D call: TRBD1 (6 bases). V was cut by 3 bases and J by 0 bases, with 13 bases left in between. The CDR3 loop spans 15 amino acids. Looked up from germline, CDR1 is SGHNT and CDR2 is YYREEE (reference sequence). The CDR3 loop reads CASSYPQGNSYEQYF. In DNA, the CDR3 is TGTGCCAGCAGCTACCCACAGGGTAACTCCTACGAGCAGTACTTC.

This clone was seen just once. The chain links TRBV5-6 to TRBJ1-1; no clear D gene. This CDR3 has 15 residues. V dropped 1 base and J dropped 3 bases, with 13 bases sitting between them. Germline-derived CDR1 and CDR2 are SGHDT and YYEEEE. CDR3 bases: TGTGCCAGCAGCTTGAGGGTGCGGACGTACACTGAAGCTTTCTTT. Protein: CASSLRVRTYTEAFF.

This clone counts as medium-sized (0.01 to 0.1%). The J gene is TRBJ1-1, the V gene TRBV19, with D possibly TRBD1 on 5 matching bases. The CDR3 sequence is 13 residues long. Germline V gene sequence: CDR1 LNHDA, CDR2 SQIVND (reference sequence). V was pared by 1 base and J by 5 bases, with 8 bases between. CDR3 amino acids: CASSIGQGTEAFF. CDR3 DNA sequence: TGTGCCAGTAGTATAGGGCAGGGAACTGAAGCTTTCTTT.

The chain combines TRBV13 with TRBJ2-3, with a tentative D call TRBD1 (6 bases). This CDR3 comprises 17 residues. The germline V and J ends were trimmed by 1 base and 4 bases, with 18 bases remaining between them. Germline V CDR1 and CDR2: PRHDT, FYEKMQ (reference sequence). CDR3 residues: CASSLVGADKFSDTQYF. CDR3 DNA sequence: TGTGCCAGCAGCTTAGTGGGGGCGGACAAGTTCTCAGATACGCAGTATTTT.

This clone was picked up one time. This chain links TRBV6-5 with TRBJ2-5; the D gene is possibly TRBD1 (6 bases). CDR3 length: 13 amino acids. Looked up from germline, CDR1 is MNHEY and CDR2 is SVGAGI. Trimming took 6 bases from V and 5 from J, leaving 13 bases between them. CDR3 DNA: TGTGCCAGCAGGAAACAGGGTTGGGAGACCCAGTACTTC. It translates to CASRKQGWETQYF.

The chain combines TRBV15 with TRBJ2-7, with D perhaps TRBD1 or TRBD2 (6 bases each). The CDR3 is 15 residues long. Deletions cut 0 bases from V and 4 bases from J, with 13 bases between. Germline V CDR1 and CDR2: LNHNV, YYDKDF (reference sequence). CDR3 sequence reads: CATSRDIGGRYEQYF. In DNA form, the CDR3 reads TGTGCCACCAGCAGAGATATCGGGGGCCGGTACGAGCAGTACTTC.

The genes are TRBV11-2 and TRBJ1-4, with TRBD1 identical over 10 bases. The CDR3 runs to 16 residues. After removal of 1 base from V and 5 bases from J, the junction contained 4 bases not matched to a gene. Germline-derived CDR1 and CDR2 are SGHAT and FQNNGV. The CDR3 is CASSLGDRGENEKLFF. CDR3 nucleotides: TGTGCCAGCAGCTTAGGGGACAGGGGCGAGAATGAAAAACTGTTTTTT.

V usage is TRBV5-1 and J usage is TRBJ1-1; D may be TRBD1 (6 bases). Germline assignment: CDR1 SGHRS and CDR2 YFSETQ. This CDR3 has 14 amino acids. V was shortened by 0 bases and J by 3 bases, with 9 bases between the two germline ends. CDR3: CASSLAGEDTEAFF. The DNA for the CDR3 is TGCGCCAGCAGCTTGGCAGGGGAGGACACTGAAGCTTTCTTT. The variable domain in full, with the rest retrieved from reference TRBV5-1 and TRBJ1-1, is KAGVTQTPRYLIKTRGQQVTLSCSPISGHRSVSWYQQTPGQGLQFLFEYFSETQRNKGNFPGRFSGRQFSNSRSEMNVSTLELGDSALYLCASSLAGEDTEAFFGQGTRLTVV.

The rearrangement uses TRBV5-1 and TRBJ2-1; D may be TRBD2 (5 bases). The germline V gene has CDR1 SGHRS and CDR2 YFSETQ. CDR3 size: 15 residues. Trimming took off 3 bases at V and 4 bases at J, with 14 bases between the two ends. The CDR3 protein is CASSSGRGRYNEQFF. The CDR3 DNA reads as TGCGCCAGCAGCTCCGGACGGGGTCGGTACAATGAGCAGTTCTTC.

This chain links TRBV5-1 with TRBJ2-2; 10 nucleotides match TRBD1. The ends lost 5 bases at V and 6 bases at J; junction bases unmatched: 13. CDR3 length equals 17 residues. In germline, CDR1 is SGHRS, CDR2 YFSETQ. The CDR3 region has the DNA TGCGCCAGCAGTCGTCTGCTCCCGGGACAGGGGTCCGGGGAGCTGTTTTTT. This sequence encodes CASSRLLPGQGSGELFF.